A single sample gave rise to the 6 T cell receptor beta chains below, sequenced in a study of T cells after yellow fever vaccination. From the 5' RACE reads, TCRdb called clonotypes with MiXCR, one entry per CDR3 protein. The table lists roughly 500,000 distinct CDR3 sequences, about a fifth of them singletons. Sequenced material: PBMCs, taken 15 days after the yellow fever booster vaccination. Receptors originate from a man aged 30 to 45 who received the YFV17D yellow fever vaccine.

This clonotype was found many times. The rearrangement joins TRBV4-3 to TRBJ1-1; D is unresolved. CDR3 length equals 13 residues. Trimming pared 5 bases from V and 1 base from J, leaving 8 bases between. Per the germline V gene, CDR1 is LGHNA and CDR2 is YSLEER. The CDR3 nucleotides read TGCGCCAGCAGCTCCCACAGGAACACTGAAGCTTTCTTT. Translation: CASSSHRNTEAFF.

V is TRBV11-2 and J is TRBJ2-1, with 11 bases identical to TRBD2. Per germline, CDR1 SGHAT and CDR2 FQNNGV. V shed 3 bases and J 9 bases; nucleotides not matched to a gene: 7. This CDR3 comprises 15 residues. Here the CDR3 DNA reads TGTGCCAGCAGCTTGATAGCGGGAGGGCCCCTTGAGCAGTTCTTC. It specifies CASSLIAGGPLEQFF.

V and J are TRBV21-1 and TRBJ2-7. TRBV21-1 is tagged as a pseudogene. The CDR3 runs to 18 residues. This chain's CDR3 is CASSKADLRMGFTYEQYF. CDR3 sequence (DNA): TGTGCCAGCAGCAAAGCGGATCTGCGAATGGGGTTCACCTACGAGCAGTACTTC.

This clonotype was seen more than once but under ten times. The chain employs TRBV7-6 and TRBJ2-2; TRBD2 matches at 9 bases. The junction had 2 bases not matched to a gene; V was cut back by 1 base and J by 2 bases. Germline values: CDR1 SGHVS, CDR2 FNYEAQ. This CDR3 is 16 amino acids long. CDR3 bases: TGTGCCAGCAGCTTAGAAGCGGGAGGAAACACCGGGGAGCTGTTTTTT. It encodes CASSLEAGGNTGELFF.

This clonotype was observed a handful of times. The chain's CDR3 is CASSPRASSGELFF. DNA of the CDR3: TGTGCCAGCAGCCCCCGGGCCAGCTCCGGGGAGCTGTTTTTT. V gene TRBV7-2 combines with J gene TRBJ2-2, with D unresolved. CDR3 length equals 14 residues. The V gene lost 5 bases and the J gene lost 6 bases, with 13 bases spanning the gap. Germline CDR1 is SGHTA and CDR2 is FQGNSA.

V is TRBV7-2 and J is TRBJ1-6; TRBD1 is a possible D gene (6 bases). Trimming took 4 bases from V and 9 from J, leaving 13 bases between them. This CDR3 has 14 amino acids. Germline values: CDR1 SGHTA, CDR2 FQGNSA. DNA of the CDR3: TGTGCCAGCAGCTCCCAGGGGTACACTTCACCCCTCCACTTT. The encoded protein is CASSSQGYTSPLHF.